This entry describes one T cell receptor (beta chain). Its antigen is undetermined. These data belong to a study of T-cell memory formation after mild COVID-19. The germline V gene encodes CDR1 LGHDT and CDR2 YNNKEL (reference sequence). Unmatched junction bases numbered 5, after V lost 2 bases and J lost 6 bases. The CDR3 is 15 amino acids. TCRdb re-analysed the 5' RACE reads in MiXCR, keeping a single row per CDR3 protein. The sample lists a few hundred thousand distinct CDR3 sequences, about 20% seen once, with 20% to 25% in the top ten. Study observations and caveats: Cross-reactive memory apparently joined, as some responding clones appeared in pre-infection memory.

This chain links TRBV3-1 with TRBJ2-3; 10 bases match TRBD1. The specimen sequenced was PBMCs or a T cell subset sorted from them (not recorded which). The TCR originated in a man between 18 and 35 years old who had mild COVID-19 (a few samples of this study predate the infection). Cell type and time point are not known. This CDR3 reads CASSQKDRGADTQYF. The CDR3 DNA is TGTGCCAGCAGCCAAAAGGACAGGGGGGCGGATACGCAGTATTTT.